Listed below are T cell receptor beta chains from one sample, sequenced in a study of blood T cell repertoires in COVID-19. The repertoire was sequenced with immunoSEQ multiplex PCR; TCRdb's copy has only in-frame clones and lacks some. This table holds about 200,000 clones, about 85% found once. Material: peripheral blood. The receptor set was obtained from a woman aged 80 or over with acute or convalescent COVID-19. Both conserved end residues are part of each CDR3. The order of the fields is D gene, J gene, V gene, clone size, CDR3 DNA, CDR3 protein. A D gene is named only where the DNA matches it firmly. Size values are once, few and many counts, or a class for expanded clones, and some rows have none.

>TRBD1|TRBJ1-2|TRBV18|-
TGTGCCAGCTCACCACCGGGGACAGGGGGCGGCTATGGCTACACCTTC
CASSPPGTGGGYGYTF
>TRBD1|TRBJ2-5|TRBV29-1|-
TGCAGCTTATCAGGGGGTCGGGGGACCCAGTACTTC
CSLSGGRGTQYF
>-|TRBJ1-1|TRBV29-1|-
TGCAGCGTTGAGAGACAATTAAACACTGAAGCTTTCTTT
CSVERQLNTEAFF
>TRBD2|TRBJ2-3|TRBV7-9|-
TGTGCCAGCAGCTTACCCTCGTTTCTAGCGGGAGGGGCAGAGGATACGCAGTATTTT
CASSLPSFLAGGAEDTQYF
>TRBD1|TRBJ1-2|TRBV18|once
TGTGCCAGCTCACTAACCGCTGGACAGGGTACCTCGGAAGGCTACACCTTC
CASSLTAGQGTSEGYTF
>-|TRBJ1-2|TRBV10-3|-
TGTGCCATCAGTGAGTCTGGGCGTGGCTACACCTTC
CAISESGRGYTF
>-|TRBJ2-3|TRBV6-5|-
TGTGCCAGCAGCCCCAGACCGGGAGATACGCAGTATTTT
CASSPRPGDTQYF
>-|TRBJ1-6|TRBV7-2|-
TGTGCCAGCAGCCAACCGGTTATCGGTTCACCCCTCCACTTT
CASSQPVIGSPLHF
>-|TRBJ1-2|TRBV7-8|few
TGTGCCAGCAGCTTAGCAGGGGATGGCTACACCTTC
CASSLAGDGYTF
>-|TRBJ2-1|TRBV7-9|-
TGTGCCAGCAGCTTAACGCGGTACAATGAGCAGTTCTTC
CASSLTRYNEQFF
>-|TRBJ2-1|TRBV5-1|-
TGCGCCAGCAGGGGGGGGCACGAGAGAAGGGCCTACAATGAGCAGTTCTTC
CASRGGHERRAYNEQFF
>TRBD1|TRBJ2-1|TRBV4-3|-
TGCGCCAGCAGCCAAGAAAGGGACAGGGTAAACAATGAGCAGTTCTTC
CASSQERDRVNNEQFF
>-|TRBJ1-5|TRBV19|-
TGTGCCAGTGGTAGGGGGGACTATCAGCCCCAGCATTTT
CASGRGDYQPQHF
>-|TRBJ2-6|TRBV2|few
TGTGCCAGCACCGAGGTCCCTGGGGCCAACGTCCTGACTTTC
CASTEVPGANVLTF
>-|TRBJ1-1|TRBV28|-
TGTGCCAGCAGTTTAAGGGGGTGGGGAGACACTGAAGCTTTCTTT
CASSLRGWGDTEAFF
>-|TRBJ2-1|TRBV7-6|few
TGTGCCAGCAGCCCCTTTAGTAGGAGCAATGAGCAGTTCTTC
CASSPFSRSNEQFF
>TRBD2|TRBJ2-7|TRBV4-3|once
TGCGCCAGCAGCCAGTCCTTCGACGGGAGGGCCTACGAGCAGTACTTC
CASSQSFDGRAYEQYF
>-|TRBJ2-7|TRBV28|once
TGTGCCAGCACCCGGGACTCCTCCTACGAGCAGTACTTC
CASTRDSSYEQYF
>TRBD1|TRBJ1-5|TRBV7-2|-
TGTGCCAGCAGCCTCCGGGACAGGGCACATAGCAATCAGCCCCAGCATTTT
CASSLRDRAHSNQPQHF
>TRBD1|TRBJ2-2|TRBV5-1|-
TGCGCCAGCAGCTCGACAGGGTGGAACACCGGGGAGCTGTTTTTT
CASSSTGWNTGELFF
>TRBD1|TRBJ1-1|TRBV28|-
TGTGCCAGCACCCGTTCCGGGGGACAGTACACTGAAGCTTTCTTT
CASTRSGGQYTEAFF
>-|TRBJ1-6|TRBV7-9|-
TGTGCCAGCGGGGGGGTCAATTCACCCCTCCACTTT
CASGGVNSPLHF
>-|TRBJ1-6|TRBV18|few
TGTGCCAGCTCACCACTACCAACTGAATCACCCCTCCACTTT
CASSPLPTESPLHF
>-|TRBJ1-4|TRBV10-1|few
TGCGCCAGCAACAGAAACCTTAATGAAAAACTGTTTTTT
CASNRNLNEKLFF
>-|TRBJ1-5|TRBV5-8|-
TGTGCCAGCAGATCAGGGGTGCTGAGCAATCAGCCCCAGCATTTT
CASRSGVLSNQPQHF
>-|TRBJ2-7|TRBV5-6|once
TGTGCCAGCAGCTGGGGGCGACAGGCCTACGAGCAGTACTTC
CASSWGRQAYEQYF
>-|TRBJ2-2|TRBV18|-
TGTGCCAGCTCACCGCCCGGGAGCCTAGCGCGGGACACCGGGGAGCTGTTTTTT
CASSPPGSLARDTGELFF
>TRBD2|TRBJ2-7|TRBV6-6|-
TGTGCCAGCAGTGTTAGCGGGGTAACAAGGGAGCAGTACTTC
CASSVSGVTREQYF
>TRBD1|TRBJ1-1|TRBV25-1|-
TGTGCCAGCAGTGGACGGACAGGGGGCCGGATTGGCACTGAAGCTTTCTTT
CASSGRTGGRIGTEAFF
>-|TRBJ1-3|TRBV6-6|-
TGTGCCAGCAGACAAAGAAGGGCGGGAGGAGGAAACACCATATATTTT
CASRQRRAGGGNTIYF
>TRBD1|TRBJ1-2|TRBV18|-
TGTGCCAGCTCAAAACAGGGGGCGGATGGCTACACCTTC
CASSKQGADGYTF
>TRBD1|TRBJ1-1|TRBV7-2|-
TGTGCCAGCAGCTTAGCAGGGCGACAGGGCATAAACACTGAAGCTTTCTTT
CASSLAGRQGINTEAFF
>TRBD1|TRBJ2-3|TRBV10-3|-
TGTGCCATCAGGGCAGGGGGAAGCACAGATACGCAGTATTTT
CAIRAGGSTDTQYF
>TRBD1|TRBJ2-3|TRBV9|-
TGTGCCAGCAGCTCCGGGACAGCTTCTGGCACAGATACGCAGTATTTT
CASSSGTASGTDTQYF
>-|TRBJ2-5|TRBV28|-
TGTGCCAGCAGTCCCCTCCAAATCAGGGTAGGGGCGGCAGAGACCCAGTACTTC
CASSPLQIRVGAAETQYF
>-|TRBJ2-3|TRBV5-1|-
TGCGCCAGCAGCTTGGTCCCACTCGGGAGCACAGATACGCAGTATTTT
CASSLVPLGSTDTQYF
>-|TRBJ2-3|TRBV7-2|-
TGTGCCAGCAGCTTACGGATCCCCCGAGGGCGCACAGATACGCAGTATTTT
CASSLRIPRGRTDTQYF
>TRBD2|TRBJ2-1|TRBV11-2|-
TGTGCCAGCAGCTTAGCCCTAGCGGGAGCTAGTGAGCAGTTCTTC
CASSLALAGASEQFF
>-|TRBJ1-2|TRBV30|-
TGTGCCTGGAAAGAGCGGAATGGCTACACCTTC
CAWKERNGYTF
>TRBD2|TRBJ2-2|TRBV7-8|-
TGTGCCAGCGGAGGGGGACCTAGCGGGGTTTCGGACACCGGGGAGCTGTTTTTT
CASGGGPSGVSDTGELFF
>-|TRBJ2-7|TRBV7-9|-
TGTGCCAGCAGCTTAGTCGTTACTTTTTCGAGAGACGAGCAGTACTTC
CASSLVVTFSRDEQYF
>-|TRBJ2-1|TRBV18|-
TGTGCCAGCTCACCGACAGTCTACAATGAGCAGTTCTTC
CASSPTVYNEQFF
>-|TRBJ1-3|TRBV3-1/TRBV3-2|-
TGTGCCAGCAGCCGAGATACATTGGCTGGAAACACCATATATTTT
CASSRDTLAGNTIYF
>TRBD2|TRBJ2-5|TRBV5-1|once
TGCGCCAGCAGCTTGGCTGGGACTAGCGGGAACCAAGAGACCCAGTACTTC
CASSLAGTSGNQETQYF
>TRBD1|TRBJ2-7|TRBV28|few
TGTGCCAGCTCCGGGACAGATCAATCCTACGAGCAGTACTTC
CASSGTDQSYEQYF
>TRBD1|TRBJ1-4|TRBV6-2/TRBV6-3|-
TGTGCCAGCAGTATAGGGACAGGCGCAACTAATGAAAAACTGTTTTTT
CASSIGTGATNEKLFF
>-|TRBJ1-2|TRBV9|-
TGTGCCAGCAGTGGGGCCCAACTTAATGGCTACACCTTC
CASSGAQLNGYTF
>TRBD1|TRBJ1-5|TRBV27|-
TGTGCCAGCAGAGTGGACAGGGCTTCGCCCCAGCATTTT
CASRVDRASPQHF
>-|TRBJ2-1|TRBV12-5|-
TGTGCTAGTGGTCCGCTTGTGCGGGGAGGTGAGCAGTTCTTC
CASGPLVRGGEQFF
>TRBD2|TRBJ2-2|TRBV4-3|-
TGCGCCAGCAGCCAAGACGCGCCACTAGCGGGAGGTATCACCGGGGAGCTGTTTTTT
CASSQDAPLAGGITGELFF
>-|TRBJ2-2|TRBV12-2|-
TGTGCTCGGGTGGTGTTCATCGTTTCCGGGGAGCTGTTTTTT
CARVVFIVSGELFF
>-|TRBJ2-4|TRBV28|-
TGTGCCAGCAGTTTAGGCTGGCGGGTTTCCGAGTTAGCCAAAAACATTCAGTACTTC
CASSLGWRVSELAKNIQYF
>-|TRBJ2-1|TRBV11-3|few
TGTGCCAGCAGCTCGGATGGGGGGGGCAGGTCCTACAATGAGCAGTTCTTC
CASSSDGGGRSYNEQFF
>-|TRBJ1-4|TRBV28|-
TGTGCCAGCAGACCTGGGGGCAAGCACGAAAAACTGTTTTTT
CASRPGGKHEKLFF
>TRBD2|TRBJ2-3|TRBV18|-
TGTGCCAGCTCACCCCGGACTAGCGGGAGACGATGGCCAGATACGCAGTATTTT
CASSPRTSGRRWPDTQYF
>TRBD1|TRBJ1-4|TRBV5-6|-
TGTGCCAGCAGCTTGGAAGACAGGGGGCATAATGAAAAACTGTTTTTT
CASSLEDRGHNEKLFF
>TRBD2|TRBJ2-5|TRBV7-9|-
TGTGCCAGCAGCCTAGGGACTAGAGGAGAGACCCAGTACTTC
CASSLGTRGETQYF
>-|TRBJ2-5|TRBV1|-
TGCACCAGCCACCCCACGAGACTAGAAGAGACCCAGTACTTC
CTSHPTRLEETQYF
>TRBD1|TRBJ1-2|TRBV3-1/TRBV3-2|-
TGTGCCAGCAGCCAAGATTGGTCACAGGGGGCGTCAGGCTACACCTTC
CASSQDWSQGASGYTF
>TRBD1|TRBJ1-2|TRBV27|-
TGTGCCAGCAGTTTGAAGGGACAGGGACCCTCTAGAGGCTACACCTTC
CASSLKGQGPSRGYTF